A selection of T cell receptor beta chains follows, all from one sample in a study of blood T cells in healthy people across ages. Via MiXCR, TCRdb re-called the 5' RACE reads, giving one row per CDR3 protein. Of 750,000 to 850,000 distinct CDR3 sequences in the sample, 20% to 25% are singletons; the top ten hold under 4%. This same sample was also part of a study on T cells of mothers and their children.

The sample consisted of blood. The receptors were sampled from a boy aged 5-17 years in good health. The CDR3 runs from the conserved cysteine through the conserved F or W. D genes are given only for firm matches. Rows may omit the clone size; those that give it use once, few, many or a size class.

V gene	J gene	D gene	clone size	CDR3 DNA	CDR3 protein
TRBV5-6	TRBJ2-3	TRBD1	many	TGTGCCAGCAGCCCGGACAGGGAAAGCACAGATACGCAGTATTTT	CASSPDRESTDTQYF
TRBV15	TRBJ1-1	-	few	TGTGCCACCAGCAGAGAGCTCTCTGAAGCTTTCTTT	CATSRELSEAFF
TRBV6-4	TRBJ2-7	TRBD1	-	TGTGCCAGCAGTGACCGACAGGGGTGCGACGAGCAGTACTTC	CASSDRQGCDEQYF
TRBV24-1	TRBJ2-3	TRBD1	-	TGTGCCACCAGTGATTCCGGGACAGGGTTCACAGATACGCAGTATTTT	CATSDSGTGFTDTQYF
TRBV20-1	TRBJ2-1	TRBD2	-	TGCAGTGCTAGAGGGACAACCGGGACTAGCGGGAGGGCTCGGTTACCTGGTGAGCAGTTCTTC	CSARGTTGTSGRARLPGEQFF
TRBV12-3/TRBV12-4	TRBJ1-4	-	-	TGTGCCAGCAGTTTAGCGCCTCAGGACGGGGAAAAACTGTTTTTT	CASSLAPQDGEKLFF
TRBV4-1	TRBJ2-6	TRBD1	few	TGCGCCAGCAGGCGGACAGGGGACAGCGTCCTGACTTTC	CASRRTGDSVLTF
TRBV7-8	TRBJ1-6	-	-	TGTGCCAGCAGCTTATTGGCCTCGGAGGGGTCACCCCTCCACTTT	CASSLLASEGSPLHF
TRBV12-3/TRBV12-4	TRBJ2-2	-	few	TGTGCCAGCAGGGACTGGACAGCAACCGGGGAGCTGTTTTTT	CASRDWTATGELFF
TRBV20-1	TRBJ2-7	-	few	TGCAGTGCTAAGGGACGTAACCCCTCCTACGAGCAGTACTTC	CSAKGRNPSYEQYF
TRBV20-1	TRBJ1-4	TRBD1	-	TGCAGTGCTAGCGGGATCGACAGGGGTAATGAAAAACTGTTTTTT	CSASGIDRGNEKLFF
TRBV6-1	TRBJ2-3	-	-	TGTGCCAGCAGTGAAGGACTTAGCACAGATACGCAGTATTTT	CASSEGLSTDTQYF
TRBV28	TRBJ2-2	-	-	TGTGCCAGCAGGGTGCTCACGAACACCGGGGAGCTGTTTTTT	CASRVLTNTGELFF
TRBV7-2	TRBJ2-7	TRBD2	-	TGTGCCAGCAGCTCGCTTCCGGGACTAGCGGGAGGGCCTTCCTACGAGCAGTACTTC	CASSSLPGLAGGPSYEQYF
TRBV6-5	TRBJ1-5	TRBD1	-	TGTGCCAGCGGTGGACAGGGCAATCAGCCCCAGCATTTT	CASGGQGNQPQHF
TRBV27	TRBJ1-2	TRBD1	-	TGTGCCACCCGGGACAGGGGCGTTAATGCTTATGGCTACACCTTC	CATRDRGVNAYGYTF
TRBV4-3	TRBJ2-1	-	few	TGCGCCAGCAGCCCCGGTTTCGCCGACTACAATGAGCAGTTCTTC	CASSPGFADYNEQFF
TRBV28	TRBJ2-6	TRBD1	few	TGTGCCAGCAGTTACAGGGGGCTTCTCATCGGGGCCAACGTCCTGACTTTC	CASSYRGLLIGANVLTF
TRBV20-1	TRBJ2-7	TRBD1	-	TGCAGTGCTCAAATCGGACAGGTGGGAACCTACGAGCAGTACTTC	CSAQIGQVGTYEQYF
TRBV5-1	TRBJ2-1	TRBD2	few	TGCGCCAGCAGCTTGGGGGGACTAGCGGGAGTTTACGATGAGCAGTTCTTC	CASSLGGLAGVYDEQFF
TRBV10-3	TRBJ2-1	-	few	TGTGCCATCAGTGTTGAGGACCCGAATGAGCAGTTCTTC	CAISVEDPNEQFF
TRBV6-2/TRBV6-3	TRBJ2-5	-	few	TGTGCCAGCTGCGGGGATTTCCAAGAGACCCAGTACTTC	CASCGDFQETQYF
TRBV20-1	TRBJ1-4	-	-	TGCAGTGCTCCGAGTAATGAAAAACTGTTTTTT	CSAPSNEKLFF
TRBV28	TRBJ2-3	-	-	TGTGCCAGGGCCGGGAAGTGGGCAGATACGCAGTATTTT	CARAGKWADTQYF
TRBV28	TRBJ2-4	-	-	TGTGCCAGCAGTTTTGGGTGGGGGCTACCCAAAAACATTCAGTACTTC	CASSFGWGLPKNIQYF
TRBV5-1	TRBJ1-2	-	few	TGCGCCAGCAGCTTGGAGGCGGGGAGCTATGGCTACACCTTC	CASSLEAGSYGYTF
TRBV12-3/TRBV12-4	TRBJ2-5	-	-	TGTGCCAGCAGTGCCGGAGTCCGGGAGACCCAGTACTTC	CASSAGVRETQYF
TRBV27	TRBJ1-1	-	-	TGTGCCAGCAGTAATCCAGGGTTGAACACTGAAGCTTTCTTT	CASSNPGLNTEAFF
TRBV20-1	TRBJ1-5	-	-	TGCAGTGCTAGAGGAAACAACAGGGGCAATCAGCCCCAGCATTTT	CSARGNNRGNQPQHF
TRBV2	TRBJ2-2	-	-	TGTGCCAGCAGTGAGTGGACAATCCCCACCGGGGAGCTGTTTTTT	CASSEWTIPTGELFF
TRBV4-1	TRBJ2-5	TRBD2	-	TGCGCCAGCAGCGTCCGGGAGGCTGAAGAGACCCAGTACTTC	CASSVREAEETQYF
TRBV5-1	TRBJ1-6	-	few	TGCGCCAGCAGCTTGGGGGACGGTTCGACTTCACCCCTCCACTTT	CASSLGDGSTSPLHF
TRBV7-2	TRBJ2-7	-	few	TGTGCCAGCAGCCCAGTCTTAAGGGGACATCCCCCCTACGAGCAGTACTTC	CASSPVLRGHPPYEQYF
TRBV29-1	TRBJ1-1	TRBD1	-	TGCAGCGTTGAAGGCGACAGGGCTGAAGCTTTCTTT	CSVEGDRAEAFF
TRBV4-3	TRBJ2-2	-	few	TGCGCCAGCAGCCAAGACTTCAAGAACACCGGGGAGCTGTTTTTT	CASSQDFKNTGELFF
TRBV7-9	TRBJ2-2	TRBD1	-	TGTGCCAGCAGCCTCACAGGGGCTATGGACACCGGGGAGCTGTTTTTT	CASSLTGAMDTGELFF
TRBV27	TRBJ1-5	-	-	TGTGCCAGCAGATCGTTAAACAGGGACAATCAGCCCCAGCATTTT	CASRSLNRDNQPQHF
TRBV28	TRBJ2-5	TRBD1	-	TGTGCCAGCAGTTTCGATAACCGGGACAGGTTTCAAGAGACCCAGTACTTC	CASSFDNRDRFQETQYF
TRBV11-1	TRBJ2-7	TRBD2	few	TGTGCCAGCAGCTTAGCGTCTGGTAGGACTAGTCGCGAGCAGTACTTC	CASSLASGRTSREQYF
TRBV15	TRBJ2-7	-	many	TGTGCCACCAGCAGAGACTTCTACGAGCAGTACTTC	CATSRDFYEQYF
TRBV20-1	TRBJ2-7	TRBD2	-	TGCAGTGCTAGAGTTCTTGGGACGGGGGGAGGCTACGAGCAGTACTTC	CSARVLGTGGGYEQYF
TRBV7-3	TRBJ1-2	TRBD1	-	TGTGCCAGCAGCTCGCCGGGACAGGGCTACACCTTC	CASSSPGQGYTF
TRBV28	TRBJ1-6	-	few	TGTGCCAGCAGTTTATTTGTAGGGGGTAATTCACCCCTCCACTTT	CASSLFVGGNSPLHF
TRBV3-1	TRBJ2-2	TRBD2	few	TGTGCCAGCAGCCGACCGGGACTAGTGCCAAAGGCCTCTGCGAACACCGGGGAGCTGTTTTTT	CASSRPGLVPKASANTGELFF
TRBV25-1	TRBJ2-1	TRBD1	few	TGTGCCAGCAGGGAAGGTGGGACAGAATACAATGAGCAGTTCTTC	CASREGGTEYNEQFF
TRBV20-1	TRBJ2-1	TRBD2	-	TGCAGTGCTATCCGTAGCGGGAGGGCTTACAATGAGCAGTTCTTC	CSAIRSGRAYNEQFF
TRBV7-2	TRBJ2-5	-	once	TGTGCCAGCAGCTTTGTGTTCCAAGAGACCCAGTACTTC	CASSFVFQETQYF
TRBV3-1	TRBJ1-1	TRBD1	-	TGTGCCAGCAGCCTAGATGCCAGATATCCATTGAAGGACAGGGGATCCCGTGAAGCTTTCTTT	CASSLDARYPLKDRGSREAFF
TRBV24-1	TRBJ1-1	-	-	TGTGCCACCAGTGATTTGATGGGGGAAGCTTTCTTT	CATSDLMGEAFF
TRBV5-1	TRBJ1-6	-	-	TGCGCCAGCAGCACGTCCTCGGGGGGTAGTTCACCCCTCCACTTT	CASSTSSGGSSPLHF
TRBV4-3	TRBJ1-3	-	-	TGCGCCAGCAGCCAGGCCTACGGGGTCCGCAACACCATATATTTT	CASSQAYGVRNTIYF